The T cell receptor beta chain under discussion was sequenced for a study of T cell responses to AZD1222 COVID-19 vaccine. Trimming at V came to 11 bases and at J to 6 bases, leaving 13 bases not matched to a gene. Germline CDR1 and CDR2: MNHEY and SVGAGI. The CDR3 totals 15 residues. Profiled with immunoSEQ multiplex PCR; TCRdb holds only in-frame clones, not every one. The sample has around 120,000 clones; about 92% are singletons. Sequencing used peripheral blood, obtained 28 days after the second AZD1222 dose. This sequence originates from an adult who received the AZD1222 COVID-19 vaccine. The genes are TRBV6-5 and TRBJ2-2; the match to TRBD2 covers 9 bases. The CDR3 DNA sequence: TGTGCCCACCAAAAGTGGACTAGCGTTGCCGGGGAGCTGTTTTTT. Translated, it gives CAHQKWTSVAGELFF.